This T cell receptor (beta chain) was documented in a study of blood T cell repertoires in COVID-19. Study-level background: Italy, Spain and the United States were the sources of the convalescent and acute COVID-19 samples.

In this sample, this clone turned up a few times. The V gene end was trimmed by 0 bases and the J gene end by 6 bases; junction bases not matched to a gene: 5. CDR1 is SGDLS, CDR2 YYNGEE, per germline. This CDR3 is 15 amino acids long. In the study's own analysis: Researchers report that nucleated cell counts were estimated from reference gene primer amplification. The assay was immunoSEQ multiplex PCR, and TCRdb's table has in-frame clones only and misses some. Clone size and the V and J calls come from that table; the DNA yielded D and trimming. The sample contains 85,000 to 100,000 clones, 70% to 90% of which appear only once.

The rearrangement joins TRBV9 to TRBJ2-7; TRBD2 agrees at 11 bases. This TCR was recovered from a man aged 55-75 years with acute or convalescent COVID-19. The sample comprised peripheral blood. CDR3 DNA sequence: TGTGCCAGCAGCGTAGGGCTAGCGGGAGGTGCCGAGCAGTACTTC. Translated: CASSVGLAGGAEQYF.